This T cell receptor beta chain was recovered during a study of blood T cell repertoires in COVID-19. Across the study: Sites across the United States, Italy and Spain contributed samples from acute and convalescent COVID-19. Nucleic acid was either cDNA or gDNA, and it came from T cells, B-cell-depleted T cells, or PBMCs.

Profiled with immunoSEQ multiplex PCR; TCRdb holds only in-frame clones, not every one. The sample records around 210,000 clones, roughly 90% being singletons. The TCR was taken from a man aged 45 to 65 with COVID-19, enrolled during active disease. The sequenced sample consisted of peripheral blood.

CDR3: CASRTADSNYYGYTF. DNA for the CDR3: TGTGCCAGCAGGACAGCCGACAGCAACTACTATGGCTACACCTTC. V and J are TRBV2 and TRBJ1-2; D may be TRBD1 (5 bases). Per the germline V gene, CDR1 is SNHLY and CDR2 is FYNNEI. V lost 6 bases and J 3 bases, leaving 17 bases between the germline ends. There are 15 residues in the CDR3.